The rows below give T cell receptor beta chains drawn from one sample of a study of human T cells and chemical hapten exposure. TCRdb re-analysed the RACE reads in MiXCR, keeping a single row per CDR3 protein. This sample has some 81,000 distinct CDR3 sequences, with roughly 11% found just once. The starting material was whole blood, obtained in connection with sensitization to the hapten diphenylcyclopropenone (DPC). The receptors stem from a man younger than 35 with alopecia areata. Some clones in this sample may be carry-over from other donors' samples. Both conserved end residues are trimmed from each CDR3.

v_gene	j_gene	CDR3aa
TRBV2	TRBJ2-5	ASSTGPETQY
TRBV18	TRBJ2-7	ASSRDRDSSYEQY
TRBV29-1	TRBJ2-5	SVEGRFRGRETQY
TRBV9	TRBJ1-6	ASSVGGIQDSPLH
TRBV5-4	TRBJ2-5	ASSSGRTGLETQY
TRBV12-3/TRBV12-4	TRBJ1-1	ASSGTGGRTEAF
TRBV20-1	TRBJ1-2	SAKGEYGYT
TRBV20-1	TRBJ2-7	SAGDRASYEQY
TRBV29-1	TRBJ1-1	SVSRDRTEAF
TRBV7-2	TRBJ2-6	ASSLEVGANVLT
TRBV29-1	TRBJ1-2	SVGSGARGYT
TRBV7-3	TRBJ2-1	ASSLTALAGGYNEQF
TRBV14	TRBJ1-1	ASSLGLVNTEAF
TRBV14	TRBJ1-2	ASSQDTGLNGYT
TRBV3-1	TRBJ2-5	ASSRRVGGQETQY
TRBV28	TRBJ2-7	ASSSPGQGAFTEQY
TRBV7-2	TRBJ2-2	ASSPPGIGPGSCF
TRBV12-3/TRBV12-4	TRBJ2-2	ASSYQGHGTGELF
TRBV29-1	TRBJ2-3	SVGDTQY
TRBV7-9	TRBJ2-2	ASSPPNVQAGELF
TRBV7-3	TRBJ2-1	ASSPDLRTYNEQF
TRBV4-2	TRBJ2-7	ASSQDPRRPYEQY
TRBV18	TRBJ1-1	ASSPPTGRNTEAF
TRBV12-3/TRBV12-4	TRBJ1-4	ASRFPGPNEKLF
TRBV7-6	TRBJ2-5	ASSLVRGLAEQEETQY
TRBV10-3	TRBJ1-2	AISLGVANYGYT
TRBV6-2/TRBV6-3	TRBJ2-7	ASSYSALFDTYEQY
TRBV7-9	TRBJ1-2	ASSLRGYLDGYT
TRBV4-3	TRBJ2-3	ASSQEGIAQIRSAPQY
TRBV18	TRBJ1-1	ASSPGTGYTEAF
TRBV14	TRBJ2-3	ASSPSTETTDTQY
TRBV10-3	TRBJ1-5	AISDVRNQPQH
TRBV20-1	TRBJ2-7	SANRRGFYEQY
TRBV9	TRBJ2-3	ASSPYEGRGTDTQY
TRBV19	TRBJ2-7	ASSISAASYEQY
TRBV6-2/TRBV6-3	TRBJ2-7	ASSYGPDPPYEQY
TRBV5-6	TRBJ1-3	ASSRQSSSGNTIY
TRBV11-1	TRBJ2-3	ASSLQSGGTDTQY
TRBV7-9	TRBJ1-1	ASSLGRGIVFTEAF
TRBV27	TRBJ1-1	ASSPHKSTEAF
TRBV6-2/TRBV6-3	TRBJ1-2	ASSLGPTINYGYT
TRBV28	TRBJ1-2	ASSGQGDILRGYT
TRBV7-9	TRBJ2-1	ASSLRTSGDNEQF
TRBV7-2	TRBJ2-1	ASSFSAREF
TRBV12-3/TRBV12-4	TRBJ1-4	ASSSRSSTNEKLF
TRBV20-1	TRBJ2-1	SASRTSGGLNEQF
TRBV3-1	TRBJ1-2	ASSSILRTGRDGYT
TRBV14	TRBJ2-7	ASSQDLGAKRYEQY
TRBV7-9	TRBJ2-1	ASSFRVSSYNEQF
TRBV4-1	TRBJ2-3	ASSQGQNGGVDTQY
TRBV7-3	TRBJ1-2	ASSPSMGVNYGYT
TRBV19	TRBJ1-3	ASSMAADRGYTIY
TRBV7-4	TRBJ1-1	ASSLDREMNTEAF
TRBV6-4	TRBJ2-2	ASSPSTSGVPSAGELF
TRBV7-6	TRBJ2-6	ASSQGRASGANVLT
TRBV5-1	TRBJ1-6	ASRPPFTIKNSPLH
TRBV7-2	TRBJ1-1	ASSPPDRMNTEAF
TRBV7-8	TRBJ2-3	ANSLGRLLSTDTQY
TRBV25-1	TRBJ2-7	ASSEYSRDPYDQY
TRBV28	TRBJ2-5	ASSSDRGDETQY